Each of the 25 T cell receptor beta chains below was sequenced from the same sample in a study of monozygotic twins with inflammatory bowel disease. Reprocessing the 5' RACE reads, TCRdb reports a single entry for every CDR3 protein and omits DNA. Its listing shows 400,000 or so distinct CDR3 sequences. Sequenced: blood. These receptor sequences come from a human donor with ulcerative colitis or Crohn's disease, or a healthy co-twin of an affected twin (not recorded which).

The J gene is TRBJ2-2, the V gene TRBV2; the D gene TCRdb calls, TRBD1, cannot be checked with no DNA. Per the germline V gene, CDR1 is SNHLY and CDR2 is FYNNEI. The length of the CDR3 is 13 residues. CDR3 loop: CASEGGGRRELFF.

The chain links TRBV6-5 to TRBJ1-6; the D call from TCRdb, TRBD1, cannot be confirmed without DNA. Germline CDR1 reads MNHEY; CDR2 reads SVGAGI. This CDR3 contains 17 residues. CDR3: CASSYSRSPRGNSPLHF.

CDR3 sequence reads: CASSTGGTADEAFF. The J gene is TRBJ1-1, the V gene TRBV7-6; TCRdb's assignment of TRBD1 cannot be checked, as there is no DNA. CDR3 length: 14 residues. Germline CDR1 is SGHVS and CDR2 is FNYEAQ.

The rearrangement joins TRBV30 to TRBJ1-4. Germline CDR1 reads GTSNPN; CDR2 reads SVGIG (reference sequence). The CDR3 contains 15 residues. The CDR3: CAWSNLQLRSEKLFF.

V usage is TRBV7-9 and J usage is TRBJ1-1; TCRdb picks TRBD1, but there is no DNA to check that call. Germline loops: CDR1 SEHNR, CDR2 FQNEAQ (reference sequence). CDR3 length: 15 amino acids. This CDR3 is CASSLTGTGNTEAFF.

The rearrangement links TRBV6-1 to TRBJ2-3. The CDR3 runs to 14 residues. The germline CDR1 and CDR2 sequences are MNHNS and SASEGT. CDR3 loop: CASSADASTDTQYF.

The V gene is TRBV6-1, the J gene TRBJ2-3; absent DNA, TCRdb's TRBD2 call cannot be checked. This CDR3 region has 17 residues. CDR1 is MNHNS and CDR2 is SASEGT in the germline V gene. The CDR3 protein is CASRFGTSGGSTDTQYF.

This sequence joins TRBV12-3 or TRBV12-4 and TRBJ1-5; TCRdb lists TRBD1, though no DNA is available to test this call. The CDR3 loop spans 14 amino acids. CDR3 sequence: CASRGQVVNQPQHF.

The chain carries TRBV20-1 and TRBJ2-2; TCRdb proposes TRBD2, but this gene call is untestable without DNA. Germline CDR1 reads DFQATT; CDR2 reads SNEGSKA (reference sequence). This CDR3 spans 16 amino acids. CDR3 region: CSAKPSGTTNTGELFF.

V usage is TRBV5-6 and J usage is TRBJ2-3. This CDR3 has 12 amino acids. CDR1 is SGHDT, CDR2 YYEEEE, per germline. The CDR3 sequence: CASSYDTDTQYF.

The CDR3 protein is CASSYANQETQYF. The V call is TRBV6-5, the J call TRBJ2-5. This CDR3 spans 13 amino acids. Germline-derived CDR1 and CDR2 are MNHEY and SVGAGI.

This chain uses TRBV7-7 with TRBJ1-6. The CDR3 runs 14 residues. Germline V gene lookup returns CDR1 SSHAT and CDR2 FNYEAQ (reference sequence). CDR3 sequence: CASSLGWSNSPLHF.

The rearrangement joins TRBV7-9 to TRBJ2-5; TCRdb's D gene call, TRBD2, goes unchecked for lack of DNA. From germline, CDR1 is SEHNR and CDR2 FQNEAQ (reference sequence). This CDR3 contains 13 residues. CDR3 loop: CASSRDQQETQYF.

CDR3 residues: CASTGTQETQYF. The rearrangement links TRBV5-6 to TRBJ2-5; TCRdb indicates TRBD2, and absent DNA this call remains unverified. CDR1 is SGHDT and CDR2 is YYEEEE in the germline V gene. This CDR3 region has 12 residues.

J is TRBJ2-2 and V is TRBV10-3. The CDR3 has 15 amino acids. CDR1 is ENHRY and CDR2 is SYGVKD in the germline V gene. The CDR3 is CAISESDGSLGELFF.

This CDR3 reads CASSQDLGLAGGGNTGELFF. This sequence joins TRBV3-1 and TRBJ2-2; TCRdb gives TRBD2 as the D gene, but with no DNA this cannot be confirmed. CDR1 is LGHDT and CDR2 is YNNKEL in the germline V gene (reference sequence). This CDR3 comprises 20 residues.

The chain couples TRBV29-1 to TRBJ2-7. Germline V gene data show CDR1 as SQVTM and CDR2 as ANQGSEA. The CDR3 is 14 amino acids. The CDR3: CSVEGGQEFYEQYF.

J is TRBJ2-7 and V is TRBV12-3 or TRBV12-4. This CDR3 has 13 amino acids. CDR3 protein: CASSLRPAGEQYF.

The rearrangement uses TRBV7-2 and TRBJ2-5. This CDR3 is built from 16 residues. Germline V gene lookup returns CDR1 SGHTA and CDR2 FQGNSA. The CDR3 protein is CASSLALAGAQETQYF.

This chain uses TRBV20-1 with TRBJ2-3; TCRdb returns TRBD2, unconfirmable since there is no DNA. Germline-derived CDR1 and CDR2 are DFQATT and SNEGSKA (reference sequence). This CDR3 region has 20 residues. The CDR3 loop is CSARPLVGTSGRASTDTQYF.

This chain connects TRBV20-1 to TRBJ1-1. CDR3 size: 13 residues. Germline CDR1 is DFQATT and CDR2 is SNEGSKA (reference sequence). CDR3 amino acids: CSASSAGRTEAFF.

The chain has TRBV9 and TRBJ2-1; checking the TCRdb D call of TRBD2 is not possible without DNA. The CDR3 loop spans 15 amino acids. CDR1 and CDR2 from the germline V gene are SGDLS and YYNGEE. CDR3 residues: CASSVDGRVLNEQFF. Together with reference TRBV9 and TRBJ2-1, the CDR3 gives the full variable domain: DSGVTQTPKHLITATGQRVTLRCSPRSGDLSVYWYQQSLDQGLQFLIQYYNGEERAKGNILERFSAQQFPDLHSELNLSSLELGDSALYFCASSVDGRVLNEQFFGPGTRLTVL.

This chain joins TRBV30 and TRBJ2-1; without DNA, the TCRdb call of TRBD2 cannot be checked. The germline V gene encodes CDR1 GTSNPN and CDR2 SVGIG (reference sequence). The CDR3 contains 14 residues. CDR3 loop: CAWSVLAGGSEQFF.

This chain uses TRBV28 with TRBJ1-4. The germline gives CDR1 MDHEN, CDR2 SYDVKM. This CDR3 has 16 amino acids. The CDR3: CASSLAFGTTNEKLFF.

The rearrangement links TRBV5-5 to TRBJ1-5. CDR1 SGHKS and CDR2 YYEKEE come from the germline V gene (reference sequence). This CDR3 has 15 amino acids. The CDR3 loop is CASTGDVGTNQPQHF.